This T cell receptor (beta chain) was retrieved from a study of Ad26.COV2.S vaccination and SARS-CoV-2 variants. About the study: The donor belonged to the COV1001 Ad26.COV2.S trial arm.

Study-level points and caveats: Breadth measured for non-spike TCRs was similar across vaccine and placebo recipients. Total T cell responses were possibly underestimated by TCR breadth and depth analyses.

Treatment noted: some 19 received Ad26.COV2.S at low or high dose, single or two shots; 5 received placebo; per-sample allocation not given. Collection of samples fell on day 63 after the first vaccine or placebo injection. Expression of Wuhan-strain SARS-CoV-2 spike came from the Ad26 vector that formed the vaccine. The CDR3 has 12 amino acids. The ends were cut back, 6 bases at V and 6 bases at J, with 9 bases in the middle. Germline lookup yields CDR1 MGHRA and CDR2 YSYEKL. Notes on this clone: Its antigen remains unidentified.

Profiling relied on immunoSEQ multiplex PCR, and the TCRdb table lists in-frame clones only, not all of them. Of about 350,000 clones listed, approximately 90% are singletons. The rearrangement joins TRBV4-1 to TRBJ2-1; D remains unclear. Sequences were derived from peripheral blood, sampled in a trial of Ad26.COV2.S vaccine versus placebo. This sequence originates from a person between 18 and 65 years old who received the Ad26.COV2.S COVID-19 vaccine or a placebo. The CDR3 sequence is CASSLPLNEQFF. Written as DNA, the CDR3 is TGCGCCAGCAGTCTCCCGCTCAATGAGCAGTTCTTC.